The 26 T cell receptor beta chains below all came from one sample that was sequenced in a study of T-cell reconstitution after alpha-beta-depleted transplantation in children. The TCRbeta library incorporated unique molecular identifiers. TCRdb called the PCR reads again in MiXCR, with one record for every CDR3 protein. The sample records roughly 420,000 distinct CDR3 sequences, about 16% being singletons. The sample in question was PBMCs, mostly from graft donor cells, obtained 360 days after TCRalphabeta/CD19-depleted stem cell transplant. These receptors were taken from a boy under three years old who had a stem cell transplant for Wiskott-Aldrich syndrome, so the T cells may come from the graft donor.

This clonotype was found a few times. The V gene is TRBV4-1, the J gene TRBJ2-5; TRBD1 matches 7 bases. CDR3 length equals 17 residues. Per the germline V gene, CDR1 is MGHRA and CDR2 is YSYEKL. With V trimmed by 0 bases and J by 1 base, 8 bases remained unmatched. CDR3 amino acids: CASSQDRQGPPQETQYF. CDR3 DNA: TGCGCCAGCAGCCAAGATCGACAGGGACCCCCCCAAGAGACCCAGTACTTC.

The V gene is TRBV7-9, the J gene TRBJ2-1; 9 nucleotides line up with TRBD1. Trimming cost V 4 bases and J 8 bases; bases outside gene matches: 15. The V gene's germline CDR1 is SEHNR and CDR2 FQNEAQ (reference sequence). The length of the CDR3 is 17 residues. The CDR3 is CASSSHYRDRVFDEQFF. The CDR3 region has the DNA TGTGCCAGCAGCTCCCACTACCGGGACAGGGTGTTCGATGAGCAGTTCTTC.

The J gene is TRBJ2-5, the V gene TRBV4-3; 8 bases align to TRBD2. Germline V lookup: CDR1 LGHNA, CDR2 YSLEER. V gave up 3 bases and J gave up 4 bases; unmatched junction bases: 7. The CDR3 covers 15 residues. CDR3 protein: CASSQLDGRVETQYF. The DNA of the CDR3 is TGCGCCAGCAGCCAGCTAGACGGGAGGGTAGAGACCCAGTACTTC.

J is TRBJ2-7 and V is TRBV15, with 8 bases that match TRBD2. With 1 base clipped from V and 3 bases from J, the junction kept 2 bases outside the gene matches. Germline V CDR1 and CDR2: LNHNV, YYDKDF (reference sequence). The CDR3 contains 14 residues. The CDR3 DNA is TGTGCCACCAGCAGAGGCGGGACTAGCTACGAGCAGTACTTC. As protein: CATSRGGTSYEQYF.

J is TRBJ2-3 and V is TRBV9; TRBD2 matches at 10 bases. V was clipped by 0 bases and J by 5 bases; unmatched bases: 9. This CDR3 is built from 17 residues. The germline CDR1 and CDR2 sequences are SGDLS and YYNGEE. CDR3 sequence (DNA): TGTGCCAGCAGCGTAGAGTCAGCGGGAGGGCCCGGAGATACGCAGTATTTT. It yields the protein CASSVESAGGPGDTQYF.

The chain recombines TRBV11-2 with TRBJ2-5; possibly TRBD2 for D (6 bases). V was clipped by 0 bases and J by 9 bases, with 17 bases between them. The CDR3 length is 15 residues. In germline, CDR1 is SGHAT, CDR2 FQNNGV. CDR3 residues: CASSLDRRGLSAQYF. DNA for the CDR3: TGTGCCAGCAGCTTAGATAGAAGGGGACTGTCGGCCCAGTACTTC.

The table lists this clonotype with a few counts. The chain has TRBV20-1 and TRBJ2-3; no reliable D call. Germline V gene data show CDR1 as DFQATT and CDR2 as SNEGSKA (reference sequence). V shed 3 bases and J shed 2 bases, with 12 bases lying between them. The CDR3 runs 14 residues. The CDR3 reads CSASVLTSTDTQYF. CDR3 sequence (DNA): TGCAGTGCTAGCGTCCTAACATCCACAGATACGCAGTATTTT.

CDR3 in amino acids: CATSRDRGKNIQYF. The CDR3 DNA is TGTGCCACCAGCCGGGACAGGGGTAAAAACATTCAGTACTTC. J is TRBJ2-4 and V is TRBV15; 10 bases match TRBD1. The CDR3 is made up of 14 amino acids. V lost 5 bases to trimming and J lost 4 bases; unmatched junction nucleotides: 2. Germline CDR1 and CDR2: LNHNV and YYDKDF (reference sequence).

This clonotype was picked up a small number of times. The rearrangement joins TRBV2 to TRBJ2-1; 8 nucleotides match TRBD1. V lost 1 base and J lost 4; bases outside the gene matches: 3. Germline V CDR1 and CDR2: SNHLY, FYNNEI. The CDR3 has 15 amino acids. This CDR3 is CASSEGRGLYNEQFF. CDR3 nucleotides: TGTGCCAGCAGTGAAGGCAGGGGGCTTTACAATGAGCAGTTCTTC.

Notes on this clonotype: Compared with germline, one end of the junction differs, possibly owing to a read error. The rearrangement joins TRBV29-1 to TRBJ2-3, with 9 bases lining up with TRBD1. The germline gives CDR1 SQVTM, CDR2 ANQGSEA. CDR3 size: 15 residues. The CDR3 DNA is TGCAGCGTTGAAGACACAGGGGGCAGGACAGATGCGCAGTATTTT. Encoded protein: CSVEDTGGRTDAQYF.

The chain is built from TRBV27 and TRBJ2-7, with D perhaps matching TRBD2 (5 bases). Germline values: CDR1 MNHEY, CDR2 SMNVEV (reference sequence). This CDR3 contains 14 residues. V was pared by 1 base and J by 0 bases, with 7 bases between. The CDR3 loop reads CASSLFRGSYEQYF. The CDR3 bases are TGTGCCAGCAGTTTATTTCGGGGCTCCTACGAGCAGTACTTC.

This clonotype was counted ten times or more. V and J are TRBV12-3 or TRBV12-4 and TRBJ2-1; TRBD1 agrees at 7 bases. CDR3 size: 14 residues. V dropped 6 bases and J dropped 4; count of bases not matched to a gene: 6. DNA of the CDR3: TGTGCCAGCAGGACCGGGACAGCGTACAATGAGCAGTTCTTC. Its translation is CASRTGTAYNEQFF.

The gene calls are TRBV6-1 and TRBJ2-4; TRBD2 agrees at 11 bases. The CDR3 runs 13 residues. With V trimmed by 8 bases and J by 6 bases, 3 bases remained unmatched. Germline CDR1 MNHNS, CDR2 SASEGT. CDR3: CASGTSGLNIQYF. CDR3 DNA: TGTGCCAGCGGGACTAGCGGACTAAACATTCAGTACTTC.

This clonotype was observed many times. This rearrangement joins TRBV7-8 to TRBJ1-5, with 10 bases that match TRBD1. Germline V CDR1 and CDR2: SGHVS, FQNEAQ. The CDR3 is made up of 14 amino acids. V lost 5 bases and J lost 6; bases outside the gene matches: 4. CDR3 DNA sequence: TGTGCCAGCAGCCCACGACAGGGGGCTCAGCCCCAGCATTTT. Translated, it gives CASSPRQGAQPQHF.

V gene TRBV5-1 combines with J gene TRBJ2-2, with a weak D call TRBD2 (6 bases). Germline V gene lookup returns CDR1 SGHRS and CDR2 YFSETQ. Between the trimmed V and J ends, which lost 4 bases and 5 bases, there was a span of 15 bases. The CDR3 extends over 15 amino acids. CDR3: CASSPRLVRTGELFF. The CDR3 coding sequence is TGCGCCAGCAGCCCCAGACTAGTACGGACCGGGGAGCTGTTTTTT.

This chain uses TRBV29-1 with TRBJ2-5; a possible D gene is TRBD2 (5 bases). The CDR3 loop spans 11 amino acids. V was trimmed by 3 bases and J by 9 bases, leaving 11 bases between them. The germline CDR1 and CDR2 sequences are SQVTM and ANQGSEA. CDR3 sequence: CSVDTFGAQYF. CDR3 nucleotide sequence: TGCAGCGTTGATACCTTCGGGGCCCAGTACTTC.

The rearrangement links TRBV5-1 to TRBJ2-5, with a tentative D call TRBD1 (6 bases). This CDR3 contains 15 residues. The germline gives CDR1 SGHRS, CDR2 YFSETQ. V was cut by 5 bases and J by 4 bases, with 18 bases left in between. The CDR3 loop reads CASRSDRSGGETQYF. CDR3 DNA sequence: TGCGCCAGCAGGTCCGACAGGTCTGGAGGAGAGACCCAGTACTTC.

The chain recombines TRBV5-1 with TRBJ2-7; maybe TRBD2 (5 bases). The germline CDR1 and CDR2 sequences are SGHRS and YFSETQ. Trimming pared 4 bases from V and 2 bases from J, leaving 16 bases between. This CDR3 is 15 amino acids long. The CDR3 is CASSQAPGVTYEQYF. The CDR3 DNA reads TGCGCCAGCAGCCAGGCCCCCGGGGTTACCTACGAGCAGTACTTC.

J is TRBJ1-1 and V is TRBV10-3; D may be TRBD1 (5 bases). Trimming pared 10 bases from V and 5 bases from J, leaving 23 bases between. The germline CDR1 and CDR2 sequences are ENHRY and SYGVKD. This CDR3 contains 15 residues. Here the CDR3 DNA reads TGTGCCACAAAGAAAGCGGGGGAAAGAAGGACTGAAGCTTTCTTT. This encodes CATKKAGERRTEAFF.

This clonotype showed up just a few times. This rearrangement joins TRBV4-1 to TRBJ2-3; D is unclear. The ends were cut back, 0 bases at V and 0 bases at J, with 4 bases in the middle. Germline-derived CDR1 and CDR2 are MGHRA and YSYEKL. This CDR3 is built from 14 residues. The CDR3 loop reads CASSQEVSTDTQYF. The DNA for the CDR3 is TGCGCCAGCAGCCAAGAAGTGAGCACAGATACGCAGTATTTT.

The gene calls are TRBV28 and TRBJ2-2; 10 nucleotides align to TRBD1. With 4 bases clipped from V and 3 bases from J, the junction kept 5 bases outside the gene matches. This CDR3 spans 16 amino acids. Germline-derived CDR1 and CDR2 are MDHEN and SYDVKM. CDR3 in DNA: TGTGCCAGCAGTTCGACCGGGACAGGGGACACCGGGGAGCTGTTTTTT. Translation gives CASSSTGTGDTGELFF.

The chain combines TRBV5-1 with TRBJ2-3, with 8 bases aligning to TRBD1. The CDR3 is 15 amino acids. J gave up 1 base and V 3 bases, and 4 bases lay outside the gene matches. Germline V gene data show CDR1 as SGHRS and CDR2 as YFSETQ. CDR3 region: CASSSTGVGTDTQYF. CDR3 nucleotide sequence: TGCGCCAGCAGCTCGACAGGGGTCGGCACAGATACGCAGTATTTT.

This clonotype was observed a few times. The chain couples TRBV10-3 to TRBJ2-3; 8 bases line up with TRBD1. CDR1 and CDR2 (germline): ENHRY, SYGVKD. The length of the CDR3 is 17 residues. V was clipped by 8 bases and J by 1 base; unmatched bases: 14. The CDR3 sequence is CAIRPHLTGVGTDTQYF. The CDR3 DNA reads TGTGCCATCCGACCCCACCTGACAGGGGTGGGCACAGATACGCAGTATTTT.

This clonotype was detected a few times. Here the CDR3 DNA reads TGTGCCAGCAGCTTAGAAGGACGGCGGGAGACCCAGTACTTC. Translating it yields CASSLEGRRETQYF. The V gene is TRBV7-8, the J gene TRBJ2-5; D uncertain. Trimming cost V 1 base and J 5 bases, with 11 bases left between them. The CDR3 sequence is 14 residues long. The germline V gene has CDR1 SGHVS and CDR2 FQNEAQ.

This sequence joins TRBV5-1 and TRBJ2-3, with D maybe TRBD1 (5 bases). Germline V gene lookup returns CDR1 SGHRS and CDR2 YFSETQ. This CDR3 is built from 14 residues. Trimming stripped 9 bases from V and 2 bases from J, with 16 bases between. The CDR3 loop is CANSKGAATDTQYF. The CDR3 DNA is TGCGCCAACTCGAAAGGGGCGGCCACAGATACGCAGTATTTT. Drawing the rest from reference TRBV5-1 and TRBJ2-3, the complete variable domain is KAGVTQTPRYLIKTRGQQVTLSCSPISGHRSVSWYQQTPGQGLQFLFEYFSETQRNKGNFPGRFSGRQFSNSRSEMNVSTLELGDSALYLCANSKGAATDTQYFGPGTRLTVL.

This sequence joins TRBV7-9 and TRBJ2-5; D is unresolved. The CDR3 runs to 14 residues. Germline V gene lookup returns CDR1 SEHNR and CDR2 FQNEAQ (reference sequence). V shed 5 bases and J shed 1 base, with 11 bases lying between them. The CDR3 region has the DNA TGTGCCAGCAGCCAAGCTAGAATCCAAGAGACCCAGTACTTC. Its translation is CASSQARIQETQYF.